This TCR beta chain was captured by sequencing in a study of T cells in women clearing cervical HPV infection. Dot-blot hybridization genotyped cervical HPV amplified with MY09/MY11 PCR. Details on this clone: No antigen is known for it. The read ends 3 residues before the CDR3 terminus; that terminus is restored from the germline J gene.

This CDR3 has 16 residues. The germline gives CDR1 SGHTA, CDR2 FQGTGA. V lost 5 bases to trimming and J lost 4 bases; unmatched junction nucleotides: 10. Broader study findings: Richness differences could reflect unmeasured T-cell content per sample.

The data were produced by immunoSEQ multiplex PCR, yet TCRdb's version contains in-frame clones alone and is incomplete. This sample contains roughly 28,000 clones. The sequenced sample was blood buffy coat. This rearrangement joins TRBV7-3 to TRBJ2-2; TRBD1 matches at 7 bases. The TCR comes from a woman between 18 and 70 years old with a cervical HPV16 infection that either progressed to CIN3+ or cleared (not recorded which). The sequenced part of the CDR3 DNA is TGTGCCAGCAGCACATCCGGGACAGTGAGCACCGGGGAG. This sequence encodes CASSTSGTVSTGE. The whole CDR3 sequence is CASSTSGTVSTGELFF.